This T cell receptor beta chain was obtained from a study of blood T cell repertoires in COVID-19. V dropped 3 bases and J dropped 10 bases, with 19 bases sitting between them. This CDR3 is built from 14 residues. Germline V gene data show CDR1 as SGDLS and CDR2 as YYNGEE. Clones were read by immunoSEQ multiplex PCR, and TCRdb kept only the in-frame ones, dropping some. The repertoire has about 240,000 clones, 80% to 90% of them found once; the top ten carry less than 4%. The V call is TRBV9, the J call TRBJ1-1; no reliable D call. The receptor comes from a woman aged 40 to 49 who had been exposed to COVID-19. Sample: PBMCs or T cells enriched from blood (not recorded which). The CDR3 protein is CASSASGPQGGAFF. The CDR3 DNA is TGTGCCAGCAGCGCGTCCGGGCCCCAAGGAGGAGCTTTCTTT.